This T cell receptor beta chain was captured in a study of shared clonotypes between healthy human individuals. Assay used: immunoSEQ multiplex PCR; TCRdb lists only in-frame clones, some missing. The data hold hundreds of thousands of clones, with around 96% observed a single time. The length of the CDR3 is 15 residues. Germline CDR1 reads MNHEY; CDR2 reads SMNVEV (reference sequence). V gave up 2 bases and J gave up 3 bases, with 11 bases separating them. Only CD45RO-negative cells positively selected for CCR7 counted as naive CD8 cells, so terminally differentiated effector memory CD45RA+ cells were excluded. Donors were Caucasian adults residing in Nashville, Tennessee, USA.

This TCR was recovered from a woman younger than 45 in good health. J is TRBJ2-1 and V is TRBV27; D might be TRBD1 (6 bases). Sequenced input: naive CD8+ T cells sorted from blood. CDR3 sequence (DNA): TGTGCCAGCAGTTTACTACAGGGCTACTACAATGAGCAGTTCTTC. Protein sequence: CASSLLQGYYNEQFF.